This T cell receptor beta chain comes out of a study of regulatory T cells in long-lasting Graves disease. Study-level results: Persistent Graves' patients showed a TCR diversity that was lower than that of newly diagnosed ones.

Noted time point: newly diagnosed GD, antithyroid drugs for less than 3 months. Researchers made the TCR library from RNA that was extracted from PBMCs. About 9.1 milliliters of peripheral blood went into EDTA tubes. CDR3-region Arm-PCR and iRepertoire HTBI primers produced the TCR beta libraries. TCRdb recomputed calls from the multiplex PCR reads with MiXCR, one row per CDR3 protein. The table records 350,000 to 450,000 distinct CDR3 sequences, around 16% of them present only once. This clonotype was counted only a few times. Its target is not known. These sequences were also reported in another study, on T cells in Graves' hyperthyroidism and ophthalmopathy. That paper notes: Primed by the HTBI set, a first-round RT-PCR was run on the TCR CDR3.

This clonotype originated in a woman in her forties with Graves disease. This specimen was peripheral blood mononuclear cells (PBMCs), taken at new diagnosis, from a patient treated with antithyroid drugs.

In nucleotides, the CDR3 is TGCAGTGCTAGAGATATGGACAGGGGGCTTGAGCAGTTCTTC. Translation gives CSARDMDRGLEQFF. The chain couples TRBV20-1 to TRBJ2-1, with 11 bases aligning to TRBD1. Per the germline V gene, CDR1 is DFQATT and CDR2 is SNEGSKA (reference sequence). The CDR3 is 14 amino acids. With V trimmed by 0 bases and J by 9 bases, 4 bases remained unmatched.